A single T cell receptor (beta chain) is shown here with its context. What it binds is unknown. The data belong to a study of cytomegalovirus exposure and HLA in healthy donors. General study points: Some highly shared sequence variants likely arose as a pipeline artifact. In a later analysis, CMV-associated beta chains were mostly HLA-associated, it appeared. A prior analysis recorded that most TCR beta V segments were productive about 87% or about 30% of the time. TCR beta sequences reportedly predicted most subjects' HLA-A and HLA-B alleles accurately.

The V and J ends lost 6 bases and 0 bases, in that order; junction bases with no gene match: 3. Germline assignment: CDR1 WSHSY and CDR2 SAAADI. The CDR3 is 14 amino acids. The PCR was carried out with 60 Vbeta primers and 13 Jbeta primers. TCRdb keeps only in-frame clones here, not all; method: immunoSEQ multiplex PCR. The sample shows around 130,000 clones, roughly 80% of them seen only once. The sequencing sample was made of PBMCs. The J gene is TRBJ2-7, the V gene TRBV10-2, with TRBD2 identical over 9 bases. This TCR derives from a man aged 50 to 60 in good health and CMV-seronegative. The CDR3 DNA reads as TGCGCCAGCAGCTTAGCGGGGGACTCCTACGAGCAGTACTTC. It translates to CASSLAGDSYEQYF.